The T cell receptor beta chain under discussion was sequenced for a study of cytomegalovirus exposure and HLA in healthy donors (dated by TCRdb to 2016 to 2017). Regarding the complete study: In an earlier analysis of around 540 of the donors, 250 to 350 Gb of sequence data and 100 million or so unique TCR beta sequences from about 180 million T cells were reported. Roughly 320 gigabases of sequencing data and 70 million to 100 million unique TCR sequences made up an early release that covered some 640 HLA-typed donors. Among the 398 genotyped donors, under 90% belonged to the genetic ancestry cluster associated with self-reported Caucasian donors. The study aimed to test whether cataloging public T cell receptors could reveal signatures of past pathogen exposure. The study used immunosequencing to profile the T cell repertoires of 666 subjects and linked those repertoires to cytomegalovirus serostatus. Besides the first cohort of around 700 subjects, a separate validation cohort made up of roughly 130 different subjects was used. High-throughput TCR immunosequencing, statistical association of individual TCRs with disease status, and machine learning were combined to predict cytomegalovirus infection status. To study patterns of TCR occurrence, a later analysis re-analyzed previously published TCR beta repertoires from 500 to 850 donors and added high-resolution HLA genotyping. In the later analysis, no new phenotypic data were used to find candidate immune exposures; instead, reliance was placed on TCR beta sequences and their occurrence across donors. An earlier analysis of some 500 of the donors used high-throughput TCR beta sequencing to judge whether each TCR beta V gene segment behaved as functional or pseudogenic. Donor age, sex, ethnicity and CMV serostatus were compiled together with the repertoire data. In a later genetic analysis, genome-wide SNP genotypes for about three fifths of the roughly 670 donors were used, and that subset was treated as a discovery cohort. All discovery cohort repertoires had been generated using a single sequencing platform. Class I and class II HLA loci were covered by the typing at four-digit resolution. Typing coverage differed by locus: A, B, C, DRB1 and DQB1 were typed in about 620-640 donors, DQA1 in approximately 520, DPA1 in 600 to 610, and DPB1 in 450 to 490. Four or five DR-DQ haplotypes were handled as single units for association and clustering because linkage in the cohort was strong. Across around 400 genotyped donors of the cohort, an average of approximately 220,000 unique TCR beta nucleotide sequences per donor were sequenced, and approximately 17% of those sequences were non-productive.

The cohort comprised under 700 healthy bone marrow donors. Cohort members were all nominally healthy when sampled, although unrecorded immune exposures were likely present. The donor tested CMV seropositive, placing the donor among the 250 to 350 seropositive members of the cohort. A peripheral blood sample was collected from each donor, and TCR beta sequencing was performed on peripheral blood mononuclear cells. The Qiagen DNeasy Blood Extraction Kit was used to extract genomic DNA from the blood cell samples. The library was built by means of the immunoSEQ multiplex PCR assay. A mixture of 60 forward primers for TCR Vbeta segments and 13 reverse primers for TCR Jbeta segments was used in the multiplex PCR. A multiplex PCR assay on genomic DNA amplified the CDR3 region of rearranged TCR beta genes. Amplified TCR beta libraries were sequenced as 87-base-pair reads on the Illumina HiSeq System. In the paper's pipeline: A later analysis counted about 80 million unique TCR beta chains across the 670 or so repertoires, and 9.5 million to 11 million of these chains were shared by at least two donors. A nearest-neighbor algorithm error-corrected the raw reads and collapsed the reads into unique sequences, merging closely related sequences to remove PCR and sequencing errors. Alignment of CDR3 sequences to IMGT reference sequences was used to assign V, D and J gene segments. Each retained sequence needed at least a six-nucleotide match to both a V gene segment and a J gene segment. Rearrangements were classified as productive when the CDR3 lacked stop codons and remained in frame with V and J, and all other rearrangements were classified as non-productive. Following IMGT convention, CDR3 was defined as the stretch from the second conserved V-encoded cysteine to the conserved J-encoded phenylalanine. The earlier analysis of roughly 590 of the donors excluded sequences that lacked an unambiguous match to a single V gene segment. An earlier analysis of a few hundred of the donors called V segments functional above 56.7% productive rearrangements and segregating when the between-donor standard deviation exceeded 5%. A statistical classification framework was built to diagnose cytomegalovirus status from the catalog of TCR beta chain sequences. In a later analysis, TCR nucleotide sequences were compared against IMGT/GENE-DB human TR gene sequences so that V and J genes could be assigned. A later analysis assigned CDR3 sequences and most-parsimonious VDJ recombination scenarios with the TCRdist pipeline. In a later analysis, each TCR beta chain was defined by its CDR3 amino acid sequence together with its V-gene family, and reads without a unique V-gene family were excluded. To address suspected cross-contamination and a sequencing artifact, a later analysis removed 550 to 750 highly shared, low-generation-probability nucleotide sequences. For each public chain, a later analysis derived a clonal expansion index from normalized ranks of inferred template counts within each repertoire. Generation probabilities in a later analysis came from a VDJ recombination model fitted to out-of-frame rearrangements, and those results were checked against IGoR. A later analysis scored TCR-TCR, TCR-HLA and TCR-CMV co-occurrence with hypergeometric tests, applying a repertoire-size bias correction to TCR pairs. To estimate false discovery rates, a later analysis permuted the HLA or CMV assignments 20 times. In a later analysis, co-occurring TCRs were grouped using DBSCAN, and TCRdist sequence similarity was added for clustering within HLA-allele-positive subsets. For co-occurrence clustering, repertoires with fewer than 30,000 or more than 120,000 public chains were excluded, along with a handful of repertoires with anomalous nucleotide sharing. Imported from immuneACCESS, the table was reduced by TCRdb to in-frame sequences with V and J called. These copies leave out some clones; in studies compared against another copy, an unresolved V gene accounts for under half, and the cause of the remainder is not known. That table is the source of V, J and clone size, and D and trimming were worked out from the DNA. The sample table lists roughly 84,000 clones, under 80% of them with a count of one. The top ten hold 5.5% to 7% of the sample.

Sequences SGHRS (CDR1) and YFSETQ (CDR2) are obtained from the germline V gene. There are 14 amino acids in the CDR3, from cysteine to phenylalanine inclusive. The sequence is cut down to CDR3 DNA, 42 bases in frame from base 1. Trimming removed 4 bases from V and 4 bases from J, leaving 12 bases between the germline ends. What the authors observed across the whole study: Only TCR beta chains were sequenced in this cohort, and the absence of alpha or paired-chain data limited detectable features. A cluster of highly shared sequence variants was judged likely to be a technical artifact of the sequencing pipeline. According to the authors, the approach could potentially be generalized to other disease states and immunological phenotypes. Presence/absence analyses assumed roughly uniform sequencing depth across donors, an assumption that may not hold. Because HLA typing was missing for some donors at each locus, association tests included only the typed subset. In an earlier analysis of about 600 of the donors, most TCR beta V segments appeared in productive rearrangements about 87% or about 30% of the time, broadly matching IMGT annotations. Compared with the roughly 710-donor mean, donors in an Asian-associated ancestry cluster had fewer N-insertions in productive TCRs, according to a later genetic analysis. A further reported finding was that TCR beta sequences accurately predicted the HLA-A and HLA-B alleles for most subjects in the first cohort. The classifier was reported to diagnose cytomegalovirus status with high specificity and sensitivity in both the original and validation cohorts. For the cohort, immune exposure information was limited to CMV serostatus. A later analysis reported that several top co-occurrence clusters appeared linked to parvovirus B19, influenza, CMV and Epstein-Barr virus. While some public TCRs were present in many individuals, most TCR sequences turned up only very rarely across donors. Correlated functional status among segregating V segments might be attributable to linkage disequilibrium, but an unknown experimental factor could not be ruled out. Strong co-occurrence of HLA alleles, especially DR and DQ, made assigning TCR associations to individual alleles difficult. In a later analysis, TCR association rates were found to vary across HLA loci, with the most associated TCRs seen for DRB1 alleles and the fewest for HLA-C alleles. At a false discovery rate of 0.05, a later analysis linked 15,000 to 20,000 TCR beta sequences to specific HLA alleles. V-gene and J-gene trimming of TCR beta chains was associated with a missense DCLRE1C variant in a later genetic analysis, and the association was replicated in an independent cohort. According to a later analysis, most CMV-associated TCR beta chains appeared to be HLA-restricted, and the HLA associations seemed to be driven largely by CMV exposure. Compared with equally common non-associated chains, HLA-associated TCR beta chains in a later analysis were more clonally expanded and had lower generation probabilities. Three of the identified cytomegalovirus-associated TCR beta chains were confirmed in vitro to be specific for cytomegalovirus antigens. Because the 87-base-pair reads could not distinguish some IMGT-functional V segments, including TRBV6-2 and TRBV6-3, those segments were excluded. Because counts were too low, roughly 16 rarely observed V segments, including chromosome 9 orphons, were left out of the earlier analysis of 500 to 750 of the donors. A total of 150 to 200 TCR beta chains were listed by the study as associated with cytomegalovirus.

A word on this clone: Its specific antigen is unknown. Base-call qualities are not available, and no considerably larger clone is one nucleotide away.

What was sequenced was PBMCs. The rearranged chain carries TRBV5-1 and TRBJ1-3, with the D gene not confidently named. The TCR originated in a male donor in good health and CMV-seropositive. CDR3 reads: CASSPGTGGNTIYF. DNA sequence: TGCGCCAGCAGCCCAGGAACGGGAGGAAACACCATATATTTT.